There are a few counts of the clone carrying this TCR beta chain. What it recognizes is unknown. TCRdb used MiXCR to reprocess the reads, holding one entry per CDR3 protein. The sample lists approximately 130,000 distinct CDR3 sequences, 8.8% seen once, with about a tenth in the top ten. This sample was included in a study of T cell repertoires in cytomegalovirus infection. This CDR3 region has 15 residues. The J segment lost 7 bases and the V segment lost 4 bases, leaving 8 bases of the junction unmatched. Per the germline V gene, CDR1 is DFQATT and CDR2 is SNEGSKA (reference sequence). Broader study findings: The response measured ex vivo was dominated by TCR beta clonotypes (HLA-C-restricted and CMV-specific).

Sequencing was performed on PBMCs. The chain recombines TRBV20-1 with TRBJ2-1; 12 positions match TRBD2. The clonotype originates from a human donor in good health (CMV status not recorded). Some clones in this sample may be carry-over from other donors' samples. CDR3 protein: CSAKPSGGARNEQFF. CDR3 DNA: TGCAGTGCTAAGCCTAGCGGGGGGGCCAGAAATGAGCAGTTCTTC.